A selection of T cell receptor beta chains follows, all from one sample in a study of blood T cells in healthy people across ages. TCRdb processed the 5' RACE reads anew with MiXCR; each CDR3 protein has one entry. Among about 760,000 distinct CDR3 sequences listed, around 25% were seen once. These data were likewise used in another study, on T cells of mothers and their children.

Sequencing was performed on blood. The source is a boy between 5 and 17 years old in good health. CDR3s include the opening cysteine and the closing phenylalanine or tryptophan. The D gene is left open where the match is weak. Some rows mark clone size as missing; the rest say once, few, many or name a class of expanded clone.

D gene	V gene	J gene	clone size	CDR3 protein	CDR3 DNA
-	TRBV7-9	TRBJ1-2	few	CASSLVLPDYGYTF	TGTGCCAGCAGCTTAGTGTTGCCCGACTATGGCTACACCTTC
TRBD2	TRBV7-9	TRBJ2-5	few	CASSSWAGEEFF	TGTGCCAGCAGCTCATGGGCGGGAGAAGAGTTCTTC
-	TRBV4-3	TRBJ1-3	-	CASSQEQGLSSGNTIYF	TGCGCCAGCAGCCAAGAGCAGGGCTTATCCTCTGGAAACACCATATATTTT
TRBD1	TRBV20-1	TRBJ2-5	-	CSARDNRGVFF	TGCAGTGCTAGAGATAACAGGGGGGTGTTCTTC
TRBD1	TRBV11-2	TRBJ2-1	-	CASSPRDRKNNEQFF	TGTGCCAGCAGCCCCCGGGACAGAAAGAACAATGAGCAGTTCTTC
-	TRBV7-3	TRBJ2-1	-	CASSLTGDLTYNEQFF	TGTGCCAGCAGCCTAACCGGGGACTTGACCTACAATGAGCAGTTCTTC
-	TRBV12-3/TRBV12-4	TRBJ2-1	-	CASAGDLTYNEQFF	TGTGCCAGCGCAGGGGACTTGACCTACAATGAGCAGTTCTTC
-	TRBV7-2	TRBJ1-6	few	CASSSNGGAGNSPLHF	TGTGCCAGCAGCTCAAACGGGGGGGCAGGGAATTCACCCCTCCACTTT
TRBD2	TRBV5-6	TRBJ2-5	few	CASSLLVAGSGETQYF	TGTGCCAGCAGCTTGTTGGTAGCGGGAAGTGGAGAGACCCAGTACTTC
-	TRBV12-3/TRBV12-4	TRBJ1-1	-	CASSSPVITEAFF	TGTGCCAGCAGTTCCCCGGTGATCACTGAAGCTTTCTTT
TRBD2	TRBV28	TRBJ2-7	few	CASTWTGGLDEQYF	TGTGCCAGCACTTGGACGGGAGGGCTAGACGAGCAGTACTTC
-	TRBV7-9	TRBJ1-5	-	CASSLGGTEDQPQHF	TGTGCCAGCAGCTTAGGGGGGACGGAAGACCAGCCCCAGCATTTT
TRBD2	TRBV6-1	TRBJ2-3	few	CASSTQRENSGTDTQYF	TGTGCCAGCAGTACCCAGCGGGAAAATAGCGGAACAGATACGCAGTATTTT
-	TRBV7-6	TRBJ1-2	-	CASSPPGESIGYTF	TGTGCCAGCAGCCCCCCGGGGGAGTCGATCGGCTACACCTTC
-	TRBV4-2	TRBJ2-5	-	CASSQAKEPQYF	TGTGCCAGCAGCCAAGCAAAAGAGCCCCAGTACTTC
-	TRBV12-3/TRBV12-4	TRBJ1-2	-	CASSYGFNYGYTF	TGTGCCAGCAGTTACGGCTTTAACTATGGCTACACCTTC
-	TRBV2	TRBJ2-2	few	CASSESRGLEIPTGELFF	TGTGCCAGCAGTGAATCCCGCGGACTCGAGATACCCACCGGGGAGCTGTTTTTT
TRBD1	TRBV4-2	TRBJ2-7	-	CASSQPWDSTYEQYF	TGTGCCAGCAGCCAACCCTGGGACAGTACCTACGAGCAGTACTTC
TRBD2	TRBV5-1	TRBJ2-7	few	CASSSLTSGGPPYEQYF	TGCGCCAGCAGCTCTCTGACTAGCGGGGGGCCCCCCTACGAGCAGTACTTC
TRBD2	TRBV7-2	TRBJ2-3	-	CASTFGKRGGVADTQYF	TGTGCCAGCACCTTTGGGAAACGGGGGGGCGTAGCAGATACGCAGTATTTT
TRBD2	TRBV5-1	TRBJ2-5	few	CASSLSASGGETQYF	TGCGCCAGCAGCTTGTCTGCTAGCGGGGGAGAGACCCAGTACTTC
TRBD2	TRBV5-1	TRBJ2-1	few	CASSPGLDYNEQFF	TGCGCCAGCAGCCCGGGACTAGACTACAATGAGCAGTTCTTC